What follows are 8 T cell receptor beta chains derived from one specimen sequenced in a study of siplizumab effects on memory and regulatory T cells. Only in-frame clones appear in the TCRdb table, and some are missing; sequencing was by immunoSEQ multiplex PCR. The repertoire holds some 100,000 clones, with roughly 94% as singletons. The sample comprised Tregs sorted from blood. Receptor source: a human donor in good health.

This chain connects TRBV27 to TRBJ2-1, with D perhaps matching TRBD2 (5 bases). Germline-derived CDR1 and CDR2 are MNHEY and SMNVEV (reference sequence). CDR3 length: 13 amino acids. Deletions cut 2 bases from V and 10 bases from J, with 12 bases between. This CDR3 is CASSLGGGPEQFF. The CDR3 DNA follows: TGTGCCAGCAGTTTAGGCGGAGGTCCGGAGCAGTTCTTC.

This chain joins TRBV30 and TRBJ1-4; D not certain. The CDR3 sequence is 12 residues long. V was cut by 2 bases and J by 8 bases, with 9 bases left in between. Per the germline V gene, CDR1 is GTSNPN and CDR2 is SVGIG (reference sequence). The CDR3 here is CAWSHGPEKLFF. For the CDR3, the DNA is TGTGCCTGGAGTCATGGACCAGAAAAACTGTTTTTT.

This clone was seen at least ten times. V gene TRBV5-6 combines with J gene TRBJ2-1; TRBD2 aligns across 7 bases. CDR1 and CDR2 (germline): SGHDT, YYEEEE. Trimming took 1 base from V and 3 from J; bases not matched to a gene: 4. CDR3 size: 15 residues. The CDR3 spells CASSLSTSVYNEQFF. The CDR3 coding sequence is TGTGCCAGCAGCTTGTCAACTAGCGTCTACAATGAGCAGTTCTTC.

The chain uses TRBV11-3 and TRBJ2-3; no definite D call. The CDR3 has 13 residues. Trimming removed 3 bases from V and 1 base from J, with 5 bases in between. Germline V gene lookup returns CDR1 SGHNT and CDR2 YENEEA. The CDR3 region is CASSFSGTDTQYF. CDR3 nucleotides: TGTGCCAGCAGCTTTTCCGGCACAGATACGCAGTATTTT.

The genes are TRBV6-5 and TRBJ2-7, with 7 bases aligning to TRBD2. V was clipped by 5 bases and J by 3 bases; unmatched bases: 4. Germline lookup yields CDR1 MNHEY and CDR2 SVGAGI. This CDR3 is 13 amino acids long. The CDR3 nucleotides are TGTGCCAGCAGTCTATGGGAGGGCTACGAGCAGTACTTC. Amino acids: CASSLWEGYEQYF.

This chain joins TRBV19 and TRBJ2-1; 8 nucleotides line up with TRBD1. In germline, CDR1 is LNHDA, CDR2 SQIVND (reference sequence). The trim removed 5 bases at V and 6 bases at J, leaving 3 bases unmatched. There are 13 residues in the CDR3. DNA for the CDR3: TGTGCCAGTAGTTGGGACAGGTCCAATGAGCAGTTCTTC. Its translation is CASSWDRSNEQFF.

The chain combines TRBV7-9 with TRBJ1-4; D uncertain. This CDR3 spans 11 amino acids. Germline V gene sequence: CDR1 SEHNR, CDR2 FQNEAQ (reference sequence). V lost 5 bases to trimming and J lost 8 bases, with 6 bases between them. The CDR3 DNA is TGTGCCAGCAGCGATGGAGAAAAACTGTTTTTT. Amino acid sequence: CASSDGEKLFF.

The chain carries TRBV6-5 and TRBJ1-2; D ambiguous. The V end lost 2 bases, the J end lost 3 bases, and 10 bases lay between the germline ends. Germline loops: CDR1 MNHEY, CDR2 SVGAGI. CDR3 size: 14 residues. The CDR3 DNA sequence: TGTGCCAGCAGTTACCTTGACGGCTACTATGGCTACACCTTC. The encoded protein is CASSYLDGYYGYTF.